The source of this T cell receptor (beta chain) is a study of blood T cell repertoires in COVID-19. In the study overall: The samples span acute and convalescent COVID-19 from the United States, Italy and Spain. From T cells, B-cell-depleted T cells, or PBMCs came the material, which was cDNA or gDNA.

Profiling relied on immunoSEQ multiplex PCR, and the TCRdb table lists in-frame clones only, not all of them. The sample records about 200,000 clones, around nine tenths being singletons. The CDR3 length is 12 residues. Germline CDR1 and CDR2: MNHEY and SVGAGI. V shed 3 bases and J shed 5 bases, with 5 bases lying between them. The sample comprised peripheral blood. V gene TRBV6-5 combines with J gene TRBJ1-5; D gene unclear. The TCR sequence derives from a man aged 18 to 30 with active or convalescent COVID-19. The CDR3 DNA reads TGTGCCAGCAGTTATCCCGATCAGCCCCAGCATTTT. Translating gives CASSYPDQPQHF.